The 18 T cell receptor beta chains reported below all come from one sample, sequenced in a study of T cells after yellow fever vaccination. TCRdb re-derived calls from the 5' RACE reads in MiXCR, one entry per CDR3 protein. This table has hundreds of thousands of distinct CDR3 sequences, approximately 13% appearing once. The input for sequencing was PBMCs, taken on the day of the yellow fever booster vaccination. The receptors come from a man aged 30-40 years who received the YFV17D yellow fever vaccine.

This clonotype was seen only a few times. J is TRBJ2-7 and V is TRBV5-1, with 10 bases aligning to TRBD2. CDR3 size: 17 residues. J was trimmed by 2 bases and V by 0 bases; bases with no gene match: 8. The germline gives CDR1 SGHRS, CDR2 YFSETQ. This CDR3 reads CASSLAGLAASPYEQYF. The CDR3 nucleotides are TGCGCCAGCAGCTTGGCCGGACTAGCGGCTTCTCCCTACGAGCAGTACTTC.

The table lists this clonotype with many counts. This rearrangement joins TRBV3-1 to TRBJ2-3, with D possibly TRBD2 on 5 matching bases. There are 13 residues in the CDR3. V gave up 4 bases and J gave up 5 bases, with 10 bases separating them. Looked up from germline, CDR1 is LGHDT and CDR2 is YNNKEL (reference sequence). The CDR3: CASSPFSEDTQYF. Here the CDR3 DNA reads TGTGCCAGCAGCCCTTTTAGCGAAGATACGCAGTATTTT.

This clonotype occurred a few times. This chain uses TRBV6-5 with TRBJ1-5; D gene ambiguous. This CDR3 spans 15 amino acids. Germline assignment: CDR1 MNHEY and CDR2 SVGAGI. The germline V and J ends were trimmed by 4 bases and 3 bases, with 13 bases remaining between them. Here the CDR3 reads CASSSPGIPNQPQHF. The CDR3, as DNA: TGTGCCAGCAGTTCTCCGGGGATACCCAATCAGCCCCAGCATTTT.

This clonotype was seen a few times. The chain couples TRBV15 to TRBJ2-1, with no clear D. With 2 bases removed from V and 8 bases from J, the gap between germline ends came to 13 bases. The CDR3 length is 14 residues. The germline V gene has CDR1 LNHNV and CDR2 YYDKDF (reference sequence). CDR3: CATSRQNTLDEQFF. DNA of the CDR3: TGTGCCACCAGCAGACAAAATACCCTAGATGAGCAGTTCTTC. The whole variable domain, remainder taken from reference TRBV15 and TRBJ2-1, is DAMVIQNPRYQVTQFGKPVTLSCSQTLNHNVMYWYQQKSSQAPKLLFHYYDKDFNNEADTPDNFQSRRPNTSFCFLDIRSPGLGDTAMYLCATSRQNTLDEQFFGPGTRLTVL.

This clonotype was recorded a few times. The genes are TRBV6-5 and TRBJ2-2; no definite D call. Trimming cost V 1 base and J 5 bases, with 11 bases left between them. The length of the CDR3 is 15 residues. The germline V gene has CDR1 MNHEY and CDR2 SVGAGI. In nucleotides, the CDR3 is TGTGCCAGCAGTTACTACCTCCCCGGAACCGGGGAGCTGTTTTTT. It is translated as CASSYYLPGTGELFF.

The chain combines TRBV19 with TRBJ2-7; 8 nucleotides align to TRBD2. Germline V gene data show CDR1 as LNHDA and CDR2 as SQIVND (reference sequence). The junction had 10 bases not matched to a gene; V was cut back by 5 bases and J by 4 bases. The CDR3 runs 15 residues. The CDR3 nucleotides are TGTGCCAGTAGTGTCTTAGCGGGAAGTCGATACGAGCAGTACTTC. This encodes CASSVLAGSRYEQYF.

This clonotype was counted at least ten times. The gene calls are TRBV29-1 and TRBJ2-7; D call uncertain. CDR1 and CDR2 (germline): SQVTM, ANQGSEA. Trimming pared 1 base from V and 2 bases from J, leaving 9 bases between. The CDR3 consists of 13 residues. The CDR3 loop is CSVEVTGAYEQYF. The CDR3 DNA is TGCAGCGTTGAAGTAACTGGGGCCTACGAGCAGTACTTC.

This chain links TRBV28 with TRBJ1-5, with a possible D match to TRBD1 (5 bases). The V end was cut by 3 bases, the J end by 0 bases, with 18 bases between. Germline CDR1 is MDHEN and CDR2 is SYDVKM. This CDR3 spans 18 amino acids. This CDR3 is CASSFLGDLAYSNQPQHF. Written as DNA, the CDR3 is TGTGCCAGCAGTTTTCTCGGGGACTTGGCCTATAGCAATCAGCCCCAGCATTTT.

The V call is TRBV5-1, the J call TRBJ2-1, with D tentatively TRBD2 (6 bases). The V end was cut by 2 bases, the J end by 2 bases, with 11 bases between. CDR1 is SGHRS, CDR2 YFSETQ, per germline. The CDR3 runs to 15 residues. The CDR3 reads CASSLGGSTYNEQFF. As DNA, the CDR3 is TGCGCCAGCAGCTTAGGAGGGAGTACCTACAATGAGCAGTTCTTC.

In its sample, this clonotype was seen a few times. V gene TRBV27 combines with J gene TRBJ2-1, with 9 bases matching TRBD1. V shed 0 bases, J shed 6 bases, and the junction held 6 bases outside the gene matches. The CDR3 loop spans 16 amino acids. CDR1 MNHEY and CDR2 SMNVEV come from the germline V gene (reference sequence). CDR3 nucleotides: TGTGCCAGCAGTTTATCGGGGGGACAGGGTTTCAATGAGCAGTTCTTC. It yields the protein CASSLSGGQGFNEQFF.

This chain uses TRBV20-1 with TRBJ2-2; TRBD2 matches 7 bases. This CDR3 has 13 residues. Trimming took 6 bases from V and 4 from J; bases not matched to a gene: 5. Germline CDR1 reads DFQATT; CDR2 reads SNEGSKA (reference sequence). CDR3 coding DNA: TGCAGTGCCTCGACTAGCATCACCGGGGAGCTGTTTTTT. This sequence encodes CSASTSITGELFF.

This clonotype was observed many times. The V and J genes are TRBV12-3 or TRBV12-4 and TRBJ1-5; 9 bases align to TRBD1. The CDR3 has 14 residues. V shed 7 bases, J shed 7 bases, and the junction held 8 bases outside the gene matches. The chain's CDR3 is CASTPGQGKQPQHF. CDR3 DNA: TGTGCCAGCACCCCGGGACAGGGTAAACAGCCCCAGCATTTT.

V and J are TRBV15 and TRBJ2-3; the D is unclear. There are 13 residues in the CDR3. V was shortened by 0 bases and J by 8 bases, with 9 bases between the two germline ends. CDR1 and CDR2 (germline): LNHNV, YYDKDF (reference sequence). The CDR3 coding sequence is TGTGCCACCAGCAGAGATCTCCTAGGTACGCAGTATTTT. Amino acid sequence: CATSRDLLGTQYF.

This clonotype has ten or more counts. The chain joins TRBV10-3 to TRBJ2-5; TRBD2 agrees at 12 bases. This CDR3 contains 16 residues. The J segment lost 2 bases and the V segment lost 5 bases, leaving 6 bases of the junction unmatched. CDR1 is ENHRY, CDR2 SYGVKD, per germline. The CDR3 DNA reads TGTGCCATCAGTAATCTAGCGGGAGGGGAACAAGAGACCCAGTACTTC. Its translation is CAISNLAGGEQETQYF.

This clonotype was counted only a few times. The chain has TRBV27 and TRBJ2-3; D is perhaps TRBD1 (6 bases). The germline V gene encodes CDR1 MNHEY and CDR2 SMNVEV (reference sequence). This CDR3 has 15 residues. V dropped 4 bases and J dropped 0 bases, with 11 bases sitting between them. This CDR3 reads CASSSQGYSTDTQYF. The CDR3, as DNA: TGTGCCAGCAGTTCACAGGGTTATAGCACAGATACGCAGTATTTT.

The sample holds a few counts of this clonotype. The rearrangement joins TRBV28 to TRBJ1-6; a possible D gene is TRBD1 (5 bases). Germline loops: CDR1 MDHEN, CDR2 SYDVKM. V was shortened by 5 bases and J by 9 bases, with 14 bases between the two germline ends. The CDR3 totals 14 residues. The CDR3 here is CASSTVQVLSPLHF. Written as DNA, the CDR3 is TGTGCCAGCAGTACCGTACAGGTCCTTTCACCCCTCCACTTT.

This clonotype was observed at least ten times. The gene calls are TRBV7-9 and TRBJ2-7; 9 nucleotides line up with TRBD1. Germline values: CDR1 SEHNR, CDR2 FQNEAQ (reference sequence). This CDR3 contains 15 residues. V was pared by 4 bases and J by 3 bases, with 7 bases of the junction left unmatched. CDR3 protein: CASSWAGTGNYEQYF. Here the CDR3 DNA reads TGTGCCAGCAGCTGGGCCGGGACAGGGAACTACGAGCAGTACTTC.

The rearrangement uses TRBV21-1 and TRBJ2-3; the D segment call TRBD1 is taken from the table without a DNA check. TRBV21-1 is a listed pseudogene. The CDR3 is made up of 19 amino acids. Here the CDR3 reads CASSKATGDVSGLTDTQYF. For the CDR3, the DNA is TGTGCCAGCAGCAAGGCGACAGGGGATGTTAGCGGTCTCACAGATACGCAGTATTTT.